This TCR beta chain was profiled in a study of cytomegalovirus exposure and HLA in healthy donors. Study details: Unique TCRs numbering some 80 million, obtained from HLA-typed donors, made up an early data release.

The PCR was carried out with 60 Vbeta primers and 13 Jbeta primers. In the authors' workflow: In a later analysis, of 70 million to 85 million unique beta chains, approximately 10 million appeared in at least two donors. The protocol was immunoSEQ multiplex PCR, while the TCRdb copy is restricted to in-frame clones and leaves out a portion. V, J and clone size are those of that table, while D and trimming were read from the DNA. The sample records 65,000 to 70,000 clones, 65% to 70% being singletons. CDR1 and CDR2 (germline): SGDLS, YYNGEE. This CDR3 is 12 amino acids long. With 1 base removed from V and 5 bases from J, the gap between germline ends came to 7 bases. Study-wide points: Owing to their indistinguishability, certain V segments, notably TRBV6-2 and TRBV6-3, were excluded. An Asian-associated ancestry cluster reportedly showed fewer N-insertions than the roughly 670-donor mean in a later analysis.

In its sample, this clone was seen once. The antigen is unknown. The sequence came from a woman in her 30s in good health and CMV-seronegative. Sequencing was done on a sample of PBMCs. The chain combines TRBV9 with TRBJ2-7, with D uncertain. CDR3: CASSVYGNEQYF. CDR3 nucleotide sequence: TGTGCCAGCAGCGTATACGGTAACGAGCAGTACTTC.